The 3 T cell receptor beta chains reported below all come from one sample, sequenced in a study of cytomegalovirus exposure and HLA in healthy donors. A multiplex PCR was run with 60 Vbeta primers and 13 Jbeta primers. Profiling relied on immunoSEQ multiplex PCR, and the TCRdb table lists in-frame clones only, not all of them. This table has about 160,000 clones, around four fifths appearing once. The specimen sequenced was PBMCs. Source of these receptors: a man aged 18 to 29 in good health and CMV-seropositive.

About this clone: Other DNA sequences from this sample encode an identical CDR3 as well. The chain links TRBV30 to TRBJ1-5, with 7 bases that match TRBD1. CDR1 is GTSNPN, CDR2 SVGIG, per germline (reference sequence). This CDR3 comprises 13 residues. V trimming: 2 bases; J trimming: 4 bases; junction bases outside the gene matches: 2. CDR3 residues: CAWSLTGNQPQHF. CDR3 nucleotides: TGTGCCTGGAGTTTGACAGGGAATCAGCCCCAGCATTTT.

The V and J genes are TRBV7-8 and TRBJ2-7; TRBD2 aligns across 7 bases. The CDR3 contains 15 residues. With 0 bases clipped from V and 3 bases from J, the junction kept 5 bases outside the gene matches. CDR1 is SGHVS and CDR2 is FQNEAQ in the germline V gene. The CDR3 is CASSLAWTRNYEQYF. The CDR3 DNA reads as TGTGCCAGCAGCTTAGCTTGGACTAGAAACTACGAGCAGTACTTC.

This sequence joins TRBV19 and TRBJ1-2; TRBD1 agrees at 7 bases. Germline CDR1 is LNHDA and CDR2 is SQIVND (reference sequence). The CDR3 is 13 amino acids. The V segment lost 5 bases and the J segment 4 bases; nucleotides outside the gene matches: 4. The CDR3 DNA follows: TGTGCCAGTAGTTTGACAGGGTTCTATGGCTACACCTTC. Its translation is CASSLTGFYGYTF.